A single sample is the source of the 4 T cell receptor beta chains below, sequenced in a study of cytomegalovirus exposure and HLA in healthy donors. The PCR contained 60 Vbeta and 13 Jbeta primers. Data came from immunoSEQ multiplex PCR; TCRdb stores just in-frame clones and leaves some out. The sample contains 130,000 to 150,000 clones, around 79% of which appear only once. The sequenced sample was PBMCs. The receptors come from a woman aged 35 to 49 in good health and CMV-seropositive.

The J gene is TRBJ2-1, the V gene TRBV9, with no clear D. This CDR3 has 16 amino acids. Trimming took off 4 bases at V and 0 bases at J, with 14 bases between the two ends. Germline CDR1 and CDR2: SGDLS and YYNGEE. The CDR3 sequence is CASSHDTASSYNEQFF. CDR3 DNA sequence: TGTGCCAGCAGCCACGACACAGCCAGCTCCTACAATGAGCAGTTCTTC.

Points on this clone: This specimen includes other DNA sequences encoding the same CDR3. The rearrangement joins TRBV9 to TRBJ2-2; D remains ambiguous. V lost 2 bases and J 5 bases, leaving 4 bases between the germline ends. The CDR3 totals 12 residues. CDR1 SGDLS and CDR2 YYNGEE come from the germline V gene. CDR3 residues: CASSVLTGELFF. DNA of the CDR3: TGTGCCAGCAGCGTTCTTACCGGGGAGCTGTTTTTT.

This rearrangement joins TRBV2 to TRBJ1-5; perhaps TRBD1 as D (6 bases). V dropped 8 bases and J dropped 2 bases, with 13 bases sitting between them. This CDR3 has 14 amino acids. The germline V gene has CDR1 SNHLY and CDR2 FYNNEI. For the CDR3, the DNA is TGTGCCAGCCGTTTGGGGGCTGGCAATCAGCCCCAGCATTTT. Protein product: CASRLGAGNQPQHF.

The chain has TRBV5-6 and TRBJ2-1; tentatively, D is TRBD2 (6 bases). The CDR3 totals 13 residues. Trimming stripped 0 bases from V and 9 bases from J, with 10 bases between. Per the germline V gene, CDR1 is SGHDT and CDR2 is YYEEEE. In nucleotides, the CDR3 is TGTGCCAGCAGCTTGGGGAGGGGAGGTGAGCAGTTCTTC. It is translated as CASSLGRGGEQFF.